One and the same sample provided the 9 T cell receptor beta chains below, sequenced in a study of T cell responses to AZD1222 COVID-19 vaccine. This table comes from immunoSEQ multiplex PCR, and its TCRdb copy is limited to in-frame clones, with some not included. The sample comprises 70,000 to 95,000 clones, roughly 90% of which are singletons, and about 2.7% rests with the top ten. The sequenced sample was peripheral blood, obtained on day 0 of MenACWY control vaccination. The receptors derive from an adult in good health.

The chain recombines TRBV19 with TRBJ2-1; D may correspond to TRBD1 or TRBD2 (5 bases each). V lost 5 bases and J lost 5, with 16 bases in between. The CDR3 loop spans 15 amino acids. Germline loops: CDR1 LNHDA, CDR2 SQIVND (reference sequence). The CDR3 spells CASSAPVGVHNEQFF. CDR3 in DNA: TGTGCCAGTAGTGCCCCGGTGGGGGTCCACAATGAGCAGTTCTTC.

V gene TRBV6-5 combines with J gene TRBJ1-2, with D perhaps TRBD1 (6 bases). Germline CDR1 reads MNHEY; CDR2 reads SVGAGI. This CDR3 contains 13 residues. V lost 0 bases, J lost 8 bases, and 10 bases lay in between. The CDR3 DNA sequence: TGTGCCAGCAGTTACTCGGGGGCAGGAGGCTACACCTTC. This translates into CASSYSGAGGYTF.

The genes are TRBV19 and TRBJ1-1; 11 bases align to TRBD1. This CDR3 region has 14 residues. V lost 5 bases and J lost 4; bases outside the gene matches: 3. The germline V gene encodes CDR1 LNHDA and CDR2 SQIVND (reference sequence). The CDR3 coding sequence is TGTGCCAGTAGTCGGACAGGGGGCGTCACTGAAGCTTTCTTT. Residues: CASSRTGGVTEAFF.

This chain links TRBV3-1 (or the pseudogene TRBV3-2) with TRBJ1-2; possibly TRBD1 for D (6 bases). In germline, CDR1 is LGHDT, CDR2 YNNKEL (reference sequence). The V end lost 1 base, the J end lost 8 bases, and 17 bases lay between the germline ends. The CDR3 runs 15 residues. The CDR3 coding sequence is TGTGCCAGCAGCCAAGGAGGAGGACAGCCGAGGGGCTACACCTTC. This sequence encodes CASSQGGGQPRGYTF.

This sequence joins TRBV28 and TRBJ1-2; the D gene is possibly TRBD1 (6 bases). The ends were cut back, 7 bases at V and 8 bases at J, with 14 bases in the middle. Germline V gene lookup returns CDR1 MDHEN and CDR2 SYDVKM. The CDR3 covers 12 residues. The DNA of the CDR3 is TGTGCCAGCACCGGGGGGCTGGAAGGCTACACCTTC. It encodes CASTGGLEGYTF.

This chain joins TRBV23-1 and TRBJ1-6; D remains ambiguous. TRBV23-1 is treated as an ORF (open reading frame) with a function not yet certain. V was shortened by 0 bases and J by 0 bases, with 12 bases between the two germline ends. The CDR3 has 18 residues. CDR3 region: CASSQSGRNCSYNSPLHF. The CDR3 DNA reads TGCGCCAGCAGTCAATCAGGCAGGAATTGCTCCTATAATTCACCCCTCCACTTT.

This chain joins TRBV19 and TRBJ1-2; TRBD1 agrees at 9 bases. The trim removed 7 bases at V and 7 bases at J, leaving 7 bases unmatched. Germline V gene lookup returns CDR1 LNHDA and CDR2 SQIVND (reference sequence). CDR3 length equals 13 residues. Written as DNA, the CDR3 is TGTGCCAGTATGAAACAGGGGGCGTCTGGCTACACCTTC. Translating gives CASMKQGASGYTF.

This clone was recorded once. This sequence joins TRBV28 and TRBJ1-2; the match to TRBD1 covers 8 bases. The CDR3 is 13 residues long. Looked up from germline, CDR1 is MDHEN and CDR2 is SYDVKM. The V and J ends lost 6 bases and 8 bases, in that order; junction bases with no gene match: 8. The CDR3 loop reads CASRTGQGRGYTF. The CDR3 DNA sequence: TGTGCCAGCAGAACCGGACAGGGCCGCGGCTACACCTTC.

V gene TRBV7-3 combines with J gene TRBJ1-3, with no clear D. The germline CDR1 and CDR2 sequences are SGHTA and FQGTGA. The CDR3 is 13 residues long. V lost 2 bases to trimming and J lost 9 bases, with 11 bases between them. In nucleotides, the CDR3 is TGTGCCAGCAGCTTAGGTTTTCCGGGCACCATATATTTT. It yields the protein CASSLGFPGTIYF.